This TCR beta chain was sequenced in a study of CD8 T cells in ankylosing spondylitis. Many counts were recorded for this clonotype. This CDR3 spans 14 amino acids. Germline loops: CDR1 SGHTA, CDR2 FQGNSA. The V and J ends lost 2 bases and 7 bases respectively, with 12 bases between them. TCRdb reanalysed the 5' RACE reads using MiXCR and keeps one entry per CDR3 protein. The sample gives about 360,000 distinct CDR3 sequences, around 15% of which show up once; less than 1.1% is in the top ten. The genes are TRBV7-2 and TRBJ2-1; D may correspond to TRBD1 or TRBD2 (5 bases each). The sample consisted of blood, either unsorted or a sorted T cell fraction (not recorded which). This clonotype originated in a male donor with ankylosing spondylitis or in good health (not recorded which). The chain's CDR3 is CASSLPGRGNEQFF. CDR3 DNA: TGTGCCAGCAGCTTACCGGGGCGAGGTAATGAGCAGTTCTTC.